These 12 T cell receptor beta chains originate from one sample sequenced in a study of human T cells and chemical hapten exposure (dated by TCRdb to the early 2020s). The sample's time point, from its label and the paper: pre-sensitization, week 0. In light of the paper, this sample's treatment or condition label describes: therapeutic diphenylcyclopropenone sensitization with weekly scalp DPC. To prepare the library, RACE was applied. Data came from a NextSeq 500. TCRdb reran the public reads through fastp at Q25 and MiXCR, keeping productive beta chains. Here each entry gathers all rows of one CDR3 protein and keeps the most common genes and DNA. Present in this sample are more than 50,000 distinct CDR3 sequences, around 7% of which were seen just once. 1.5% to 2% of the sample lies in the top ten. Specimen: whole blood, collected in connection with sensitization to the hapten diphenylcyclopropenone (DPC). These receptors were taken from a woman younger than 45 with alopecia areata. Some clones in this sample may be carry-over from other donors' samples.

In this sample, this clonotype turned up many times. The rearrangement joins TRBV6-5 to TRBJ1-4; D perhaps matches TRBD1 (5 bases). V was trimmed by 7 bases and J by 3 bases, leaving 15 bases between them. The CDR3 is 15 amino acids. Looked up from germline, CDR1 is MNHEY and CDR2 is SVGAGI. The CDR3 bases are TGTGCCAGCAAGAACTCCGGGACGGCTAATGAAAAACTGTTTTTT. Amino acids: CASKNSGTANEKLFF.

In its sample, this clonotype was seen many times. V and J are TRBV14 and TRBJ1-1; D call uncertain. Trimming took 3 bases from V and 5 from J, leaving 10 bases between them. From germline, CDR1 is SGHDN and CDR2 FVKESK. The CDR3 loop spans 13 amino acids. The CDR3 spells CASSQLLGTEAFF. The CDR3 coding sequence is TGTGCCAGCAGCCAGTTACTTGGAACTGAAGCTTTCTTT.

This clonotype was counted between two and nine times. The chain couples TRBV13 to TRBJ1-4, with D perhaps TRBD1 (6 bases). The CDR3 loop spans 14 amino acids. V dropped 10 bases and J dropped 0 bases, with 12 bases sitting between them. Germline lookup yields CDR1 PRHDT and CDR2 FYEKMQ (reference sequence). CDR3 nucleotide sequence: TGTGCCACCAAAAGGGGGGCAACTAATGAAAAACTGTTTTTT. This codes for CATKRGATNEKLFF. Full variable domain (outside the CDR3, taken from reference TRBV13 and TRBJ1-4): AAGVIQSPRHLIKEKRETATLKCYPIPRHDTVYWYQQGPGQDPQFLISFYEKMQSDKGSIPDRFSAQQFSDYHSELNMSSLELGDSALYFCATKRGATNEKLFFGSGTQLSVL.

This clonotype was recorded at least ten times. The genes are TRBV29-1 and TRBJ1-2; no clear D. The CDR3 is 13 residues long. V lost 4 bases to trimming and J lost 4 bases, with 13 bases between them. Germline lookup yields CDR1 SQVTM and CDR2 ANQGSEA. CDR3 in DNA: TGCAGCGTTGGCCTCCCCGGGGTCTATGGCTACACCTTC. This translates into CSVGLPGVYGYTF.

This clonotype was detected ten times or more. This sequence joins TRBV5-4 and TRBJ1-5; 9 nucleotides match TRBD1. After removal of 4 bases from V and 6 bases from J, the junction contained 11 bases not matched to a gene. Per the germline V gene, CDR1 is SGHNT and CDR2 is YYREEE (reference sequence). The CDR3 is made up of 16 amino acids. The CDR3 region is CASSPWYGQGPQPQHF. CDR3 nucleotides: TGTGCCAGCAGCCCGTGGTACGGACAGGGGCCTCAGCCCCAGCATTTT.

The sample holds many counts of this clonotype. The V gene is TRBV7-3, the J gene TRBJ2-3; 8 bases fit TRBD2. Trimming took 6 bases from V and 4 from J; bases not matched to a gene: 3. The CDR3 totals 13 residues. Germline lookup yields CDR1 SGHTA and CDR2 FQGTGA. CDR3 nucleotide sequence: TGTGCCAGCAGGGATAGCGGGGCAGATACGCAGTATTTT. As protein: CASRDSGADTQYF. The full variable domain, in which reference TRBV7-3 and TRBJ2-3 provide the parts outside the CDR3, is GAGVSQTPSNKVTEKGKYVELRCDPISGHTALYWYRQSLGQGPEFLIYFQGTGAADDSGLPNDRFFAVRPEGSVSTLKIQRTERGDSAVYLCASRDSGADTQYFGPGTRLTVL.

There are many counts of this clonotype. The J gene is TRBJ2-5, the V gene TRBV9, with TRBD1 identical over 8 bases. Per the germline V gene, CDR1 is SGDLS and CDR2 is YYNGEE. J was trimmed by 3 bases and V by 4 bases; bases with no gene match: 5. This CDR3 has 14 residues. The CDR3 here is CASSQQGQEETQYF. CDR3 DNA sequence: TGTGCCAGCAGCCAGCAGGGACAGGAAGAGACCCAGTACTTC. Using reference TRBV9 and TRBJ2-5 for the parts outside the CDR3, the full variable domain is DSGVTQTPKHLITATGQRVTLRCSPRSGDLSVYWYQQSLDQGLQFLIQYYNGEERAKGNILERFSAQQFPDLHSELNLSSLELGDSALYFCASSQQGQEETQYFGPGTRLLVL.

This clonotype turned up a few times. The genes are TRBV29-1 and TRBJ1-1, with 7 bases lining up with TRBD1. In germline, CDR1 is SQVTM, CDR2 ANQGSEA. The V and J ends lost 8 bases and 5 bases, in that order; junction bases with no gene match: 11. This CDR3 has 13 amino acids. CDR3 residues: CSIHRGILTEAFF. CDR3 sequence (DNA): TGCAGCATCCACAGGGGAATCTTGACTGAAGCTTTCTTT.

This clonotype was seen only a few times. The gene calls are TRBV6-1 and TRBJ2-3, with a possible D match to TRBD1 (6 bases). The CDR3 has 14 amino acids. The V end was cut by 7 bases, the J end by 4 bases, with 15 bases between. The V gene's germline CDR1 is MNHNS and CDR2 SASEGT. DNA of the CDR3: TGTGCCAGCACAAGACAGGACGGAGCAGATACGCAGTATTTT. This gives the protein CASTRQDGADTQYF.

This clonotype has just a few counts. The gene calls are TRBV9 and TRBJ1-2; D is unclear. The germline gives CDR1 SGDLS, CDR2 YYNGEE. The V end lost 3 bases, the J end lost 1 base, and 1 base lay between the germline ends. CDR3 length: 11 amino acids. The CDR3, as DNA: TGTGCCAGCAGCGATAACTATGGCTACACCTTC. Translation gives CASSDNYGYTF.

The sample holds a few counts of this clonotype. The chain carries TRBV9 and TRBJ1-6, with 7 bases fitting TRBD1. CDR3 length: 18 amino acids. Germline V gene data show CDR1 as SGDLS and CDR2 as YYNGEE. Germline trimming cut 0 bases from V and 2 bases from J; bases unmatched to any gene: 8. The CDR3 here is CASSVGRTGAAYNSPLHF. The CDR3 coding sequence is TGTGCCAGCAGCGTAGGCCGAACAGGGGCGGCCTATAATTCACCCCTCCACTTT.

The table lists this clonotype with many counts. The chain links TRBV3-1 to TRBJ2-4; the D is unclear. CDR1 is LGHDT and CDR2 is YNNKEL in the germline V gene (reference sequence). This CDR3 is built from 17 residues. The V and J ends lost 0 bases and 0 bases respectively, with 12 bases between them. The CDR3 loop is CASSQDPRQLAKNIQYF. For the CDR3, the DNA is TGTGCCAGCAGCCAAGATCCGCGACAATTAGCCAAAAACATTCAGTACTTC.